This paragraph covers one TCR beta chain sequence. In germline, CDR1 is SNHLY, CDR2 FYNNEI. Trimming left V 7 bases short and J 6 bases short, with 13 bases between. The length of the CDR3 is 12 residues. This record belongs to a study of blood T cell repertoires in COVID-19. Study details: The United States, Italy and Spain were the sources of the acute and convalescent COVID-19 samples.

Only in-frame clones appear in the TCRdb table, and some are missing; sequencing was by immunoSEQ multiplex PCR. The sample consists of 110,000 or so clones, roughly 80% of them appearing once. The rearrangement links TRBV2 to TRBJ2-7; D is ambiguous. The sequenced material came from peripheral blood. This receptor was identified in an elderly woman with acute or convalescent COVID-19. The CDR3 loop is CASMWALGEQYF. In DNA, the CDR3 is TGTGCCAGCATGTGGGCCTTGGGCGAGCAGTACTTC.